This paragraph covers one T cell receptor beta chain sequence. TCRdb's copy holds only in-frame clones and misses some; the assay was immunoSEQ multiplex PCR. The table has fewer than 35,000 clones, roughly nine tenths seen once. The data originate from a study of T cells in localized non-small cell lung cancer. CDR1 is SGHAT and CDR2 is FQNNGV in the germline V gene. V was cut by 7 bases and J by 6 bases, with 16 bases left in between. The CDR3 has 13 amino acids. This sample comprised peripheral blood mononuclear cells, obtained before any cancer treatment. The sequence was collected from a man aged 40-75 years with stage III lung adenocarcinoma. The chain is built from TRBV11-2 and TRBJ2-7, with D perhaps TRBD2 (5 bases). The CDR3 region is CASTHPGSGEQYF. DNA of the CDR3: TGTGCCAGCACCCACCCGGGGTCTGGCGAGCAGTACTTC.